These T cell receptor beta chains were read from a single sample in a study of T-cell reconstitution after alpha-beta-depleted transplantation in children. TCRdb re-derived calls from the PCR reads in MiXCR, one entry per CDR3 protein. The sample yields hundreds of thousands of distinct CDR3 sequences, roughly 7.8% seen once. The sample here was peripheral blood, taken 360 days after TCRalphabeta/CD19-depleted stem cell transplant. The receptors were sampled from a female patient under 10 years old who had a stem cell transplant for Fanconi anemia, so the T cells may come from the graft donor. Each CDR3 is given with its conserved first and last residue. Each record gives: D gene, clone size, J gene, V gene, CDR3 DNA, CDR3 protein. A D gene is named only where the DNA matches it firmly. Size values are once, few and many counts, or a class for expanded clones, and some rows have none.

D: NA
size: many
J: TRBJ2-3
V: TRBV6-1
DNA: TGTGCCACCCGGTCGGGAACAGATACGCAGTATTTT
CDR3: CATRSGTDTQYF

D: NA
size: few
J: TRBJ1-5
V: TRBV25-1
DNA: TGTGCCGGATCCCAAATCCGGGGGTTCGGTAATCAGCCCCAGCATTTT
CDR3: CAGSQIRGFGNQPQHF

D: NA
size: NA
J: TRBJ2-7
V: TRBV20-1
DNA: TGCAGTGCTAGATTGTATGACGGGACCACCTACGAGCAGTACTTC
CDR3: CSARLYDGTTYEQYF

D: TRBD2
size: many
J: TRBJ2-7
V: TRBV24-1
DNA: TGTGCCACCAGTGACCTGGGGACTAGCGGGATTTACGAGCAGTACTTC
CDR3: CATSDLGTSGIYEQYF

D: NA
size: many
J: TRBJ2-7
V: TRBV6-2/TRBV6-3
DNA: TGTGCCAGCAGTTATTCTGGCGCGTCCTACGAGCAGTACTTC
CDR3: CASSYSGASYEQYF

D: NA
size: many
J: TRBJ2-5
V: TRBV25-1
DNA: TGTGCCAGCAGTGATGCTGGGAGAATAATAGAGACCCAGTACTTC
CDR3: CASSDAGRIIETQYF

D: NA
size: many
J: TRBJ1-4
V: TRBV20-1
DNA: TGCAGTGCGCCCTTAATGCATGGGGAAAAACTGTTTTTT
CDR3: CSAPLMHGEKLFF

D: NA
size: many
J: TRBJ2-2
V: TRBV5-1
DNA: TGCGCCAGCAGCCAATGGGTGAACGGCAGGGGTAACACCGGGGAGCTGTTTTTT
CDR3: CASSQWVNGRGNTGELFF

D: NA
size: many
J: TRBJ2-1
V: TRBV24-1
DNA: TGTGCCACCGGGGGGCGGGACCTTCCATACAATGAGCAGTTCTTC
CDR3: CATGGRDLPYNEQFF

D: TRBD2
size: NA
J: TRBJ2-2
V: TRBV13
DNA: TGTGCCAGCAGCTTGGAGACTAGCGGGGGGGAGAACACCGGGGAGCTGTTTTTT
CDR3: CASSLETSGGENTGELFF

D: NA
size: few
J: TRBJ2-2
V: TRBV12-3/TRBV12-4
DNA: TGTGCCAGCACCACCGGGACAGGGCGGGGGGTTAACACCGGGGAGCTGTTTTTT
CDR3: CASTTGTGRGVNTGELFF